The 15 T cell receptor beta chains given below trace back to one sample, sequenced in a study of metastatic and nonmetastatic thyroid tumors. With MiXCR, TCRdb reprocessed the PCR reads. The data contain 15,000 to 20,000 clones, about 12% of them seen just once; the ten biggest clones take up about 15%. Each patient came to thyroid surgery without any prior treatment (of any kind). Sequenced material: tumor tissue. These receptors were collected from a female donor with papillary thyroid cancer or a benign thyroid nodule (not recorded which). Some clones in this sample may be carry-over from other donors' samples.

This clone has a count of ten or more. The V call is TRBV7-2, the J call TRBJ1-6, with TRBD1 identical over 8 bases. The CDR3 totals 14 residues. The J segment lost 10 bases and the V segment lost 5 bases, leaving 7 bases of the junction unmatched. Germline V CDR1 and CDR2: SGHTA, FQGNSA. CDR3: CASSGVRGPSPLHF. CDR3 coding DNA: TGTGCCAGCAGCGGGGTCAGGGGGCCATCACCCCTCCACTTT.

This clone was recorded many times. The chain employs TRBV7-6 and TRBJ1-3; the D is unclear. V was cut by 2 bases and J by 9 bases, with 11 bases left in between. Germline V gene sequence: CDR1 SGHVS, CDR2 FNYEAQ. CDR3 size: 13 residues. The CDR3 spells CASSLYQSPTIYF. The CDR3 nucleotides read TGTGCCAGCAGCTTATATCAGTCCCCCACCATATATTTT.

This clone was seen ten or more times. This chain uses TRBV19 with TRBJ1-6; TRBD1 is a possible D gene (5 bases). Germline V lookup: CDR1 LNHDA, CDR2 SQIVND (reference sequence). V lost 4 bases and J lost 9, with 13 bases in between. CDR3 size: 14 residues. In DNA, the CDR3 is TGTGCCAGTAGTACGGACAAATCCGGTTCACCCCTCCACTTT. Amino acids: CASSTDKSGSPLHF.

Relative to its sample, this clone is medium-sized. The rearrangement links TRBV20-1 to TRBJ1-2, with D tentatively TRBD1 (5 bases). The ends were cut back, 0 bases at V and 4 bases at J, with 21 bases in the middle. The CDR3 is made up of 17 amino acids. From germline, CDR1 is DFQATT and CDR2 SNEGSKA (reference sequence). The CDR3 loop is CSARDLGETGRTYGYTF. In nucleotides, the CDR3 is TGCAGTGCTAGAGATCTCGGAGAAACAGGTCGCACCTATGGCTACACCTTC.

This rearrangement joins TRBV27 to TRBJ2-7, with 10 bases matching TRBD1. This CDR3 comprises 15 residues. The germline V gene encodes CDR1 MNHEY and CDR2 SMNVEV (reference sequence). With 5 bases clipped from V and 5 bases from J, the junction kept 9 bases outside the gene matches. The CDR3 nucleotides read TGTGCCAGCAGTCTTCATCCGACAGGGGGCGACGAGCAGTACTTC. Translation: CASSLHPTGGDEQYF.

This clone was seen more than once but under ten times. The chain couples TRBV6-1 to TRBJ1-6; 7 bases map to TRBD1. The length of the CDR3 is 16 residues. CDR1 and CDR2 from the germline V gene are MNHNS and SASEGT. With 6 bases clipped from V and 5 bases from J, the junction kept 10 bases outside the gene matches. CDR3 in DNA: TGTGCCAGCAGCAGACAGGGCCCGGGGAATAATTCACCCCTCCACTTT. Translation: CASSRQGPGNNSPLHF.

This clone appeared many times. CDR3 bases: TGTGCCAGCAGCTTTGAGAGTGAGCAGTTCTTC. Its translation is CASSFESEQFF. The gene calls are TRBV7-9 and TRBJ2-1; D not resolved. V was cut by 3 bases and J by 9 bases, with 6 bases left in between. The CDR3 runs to 11 residues. Germline values: CDR1 SEHNR, CDR2 FQNEAQ (reference sequence).

This chain uses TRBV2 with TRBJ2-7, with 9 bases fitting TRBD1. Germline values: CDR1 SNHLY, CDR2 FYNNEI. Germline trimming cut 6 bases from V and 6 bases from J; bases unmatched to any gene: 6. This CDR3 spans 13 amino acids. The CDR3 here is CASRLQGAGEQYF. DNA of the CDR3: TGTGCCAGCAGGTTACAGGGGGCAGGCGAGCAGTACTTC.

This clone was observed at least ten times. The chain recombines TRBV2 with TRBJ1-4, with 8 bases that match TRBD1. The germline V gene has CDR1 SNHLY and CDR2 FYNNEI. Trimming at V came to 6 bases and at J to 7 bases, leaving 13 bases not matched to a gene. CDR3 length: 16 residues. CDR3 DNA: TGTGCCAGCAGAGGGACAGGAAGGGCTCGAGGTGAAAAACTGTTTTTT. Translating it yields CASRGTGRARGEKLFF.

This clone showed up many times. The chain carries TRBV3-1 and TRBJ2-5, with 10 bases fitting TRBD2. CDR3 length equals 15 residues. Trimming took 6 bases from V and 5 from J; bases not matched to a gene: 9. The germline CDR1 and CDR2 sequences are LGHDT and YNNKEL (reference sequence). This CDR3 is CASRVSGGIGETQYF. Here the CDR3 DNA reads TGTGCCAGCAGAGTTAGCGGGGGGATCGGTGAGACCCAGTACTTC.

This clone was counted many times. This chain connects TRBV6-6 to TRBJ2-3, with a tentative D call TRBD2 (7 bases). Trimming left V 0 bases short and J 2 bases short, with 15 bases between. The CDR3 loop spans 17 amino acids. From germline, CDR1 is MNHNY and CDR2 SVGAGI (reference sequence). CDR3 residues: CASSYSERGAITDTQYF. The CDR3 bases are TGTGCCAGCAGTTACTCTGAACGGGGGGCCATCACAGATACGCAGTATTTT.

In this sample, this clone turned up many times. V gene TRBV2 combines with J gene TRBJ1-1; 7 bases fit TRBD1. CDR1 is SNHLY and CDR2 is FYNNEI in the germline V gene. This CDR3 has 15 residues. The V and J ends lost 5 bases and 3 bases, in that order; junction bases with no gene match: 9. The CDR3 here is CASSPAGGGYTEAFF. Here the CDR3 DNA reads TGTGCCAGCAGTCCCGCAGGGGGAGGATACACTGAAGCTTTCTTT.

CDR3 coding DNA: TGTGCCACCTCCACACACGGAGAGACCCAGTACTTC. This encodes CATSTHGETQYF. The chain uses TRBV15 and TRBJ2-5, with D uncertain. This CDR3 spans 12 amino acids. Germline assignment: CDR1 LNHNV and CDR2 YYDKDF (reference sequence). V lost 8 bases and J lost 4, with 11 bases in between.

There are many counts of this clone. At one boundary the junction diverges from the germline segment, which might be a read error. The chain recombines TRBV4-3 with TRBJ2-3; weak D call: TRBD2 (5 bases). The CDR3 contains 12 residues. Looked up from germline, CDR1 is LGHNA and CDR2 is YSLEER. This CDR3 reads CASSQDRGSTLF. CDR3 nucleotide sequence: TGCGCCAGCAGCCAAGATAGAGGGAGTACCCTTTTT.

Ten or more counts support this clone. This chain joins TRBV24-1 and TRBJ2-2; 7 bases match TRBD1. V shed 0 bases, J shed 1 base, and the junction held 4 bases outside the gene matches. Germline CDR1 reads KGHDR; CDR2 reads SFDVKD. The CDR3 runs 17 residues. DNA of the CDR3: TGTGCCACCAGTGATTTGAGACAGGGAGTGAACACCGGGGAGCTGTTTTTT. Protein product: CATSDLRQGVNTGELFF.